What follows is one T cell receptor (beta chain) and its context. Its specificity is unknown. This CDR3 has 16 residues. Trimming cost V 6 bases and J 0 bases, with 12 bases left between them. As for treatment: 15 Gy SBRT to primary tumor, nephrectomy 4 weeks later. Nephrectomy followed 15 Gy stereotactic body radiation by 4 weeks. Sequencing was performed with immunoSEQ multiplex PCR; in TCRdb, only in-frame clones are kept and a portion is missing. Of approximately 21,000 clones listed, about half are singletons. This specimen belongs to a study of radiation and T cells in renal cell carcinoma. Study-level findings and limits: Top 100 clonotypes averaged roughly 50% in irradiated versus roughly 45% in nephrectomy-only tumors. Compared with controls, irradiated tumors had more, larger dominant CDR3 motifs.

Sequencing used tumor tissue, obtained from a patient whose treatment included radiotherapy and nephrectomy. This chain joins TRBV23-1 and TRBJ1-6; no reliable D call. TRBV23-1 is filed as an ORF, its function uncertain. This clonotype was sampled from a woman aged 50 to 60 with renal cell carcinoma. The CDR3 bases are TGCGCCAGCAGCCAAGATCCGAGCTCCTATAATTCACCCCTCCACTTT. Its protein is CASSQDPSSYNSPLHF.